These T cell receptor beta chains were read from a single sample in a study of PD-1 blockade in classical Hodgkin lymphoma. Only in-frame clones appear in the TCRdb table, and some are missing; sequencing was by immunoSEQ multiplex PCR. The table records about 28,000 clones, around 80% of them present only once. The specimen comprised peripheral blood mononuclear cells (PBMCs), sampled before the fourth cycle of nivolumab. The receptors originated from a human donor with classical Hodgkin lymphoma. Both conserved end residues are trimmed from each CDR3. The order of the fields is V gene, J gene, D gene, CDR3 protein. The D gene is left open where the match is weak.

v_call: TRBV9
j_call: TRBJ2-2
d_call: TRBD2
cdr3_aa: ASSSSGATTGELF

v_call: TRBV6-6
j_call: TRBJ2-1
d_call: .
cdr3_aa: ASSKRGASFNEQF

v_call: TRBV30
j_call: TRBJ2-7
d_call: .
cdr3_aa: AWSVDWVQY

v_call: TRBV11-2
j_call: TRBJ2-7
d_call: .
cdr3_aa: ASGTAGSYEQY

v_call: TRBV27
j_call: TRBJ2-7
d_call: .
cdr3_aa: ASSSPSGVGTYEQY

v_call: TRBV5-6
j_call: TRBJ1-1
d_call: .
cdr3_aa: ASSTGHLLFMNTEAF

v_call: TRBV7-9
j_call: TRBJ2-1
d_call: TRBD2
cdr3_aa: ASSLALNAGDEQF

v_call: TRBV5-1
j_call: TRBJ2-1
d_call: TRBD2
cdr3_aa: ASSLGPSGRLSDEQF

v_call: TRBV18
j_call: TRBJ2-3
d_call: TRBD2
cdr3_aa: ASSPPGLAARGDTQY

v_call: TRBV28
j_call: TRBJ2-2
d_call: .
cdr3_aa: ASSLVAGGNTGELF

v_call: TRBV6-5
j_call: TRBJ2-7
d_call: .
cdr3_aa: ASSYSRDQNSYEQY

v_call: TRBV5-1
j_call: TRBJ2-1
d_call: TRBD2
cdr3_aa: ASSLAGTSSYNEQF

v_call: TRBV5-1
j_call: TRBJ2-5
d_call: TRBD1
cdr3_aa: ASSPGTGGKETQY

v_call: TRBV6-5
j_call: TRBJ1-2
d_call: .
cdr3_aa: ASVRGAGYT

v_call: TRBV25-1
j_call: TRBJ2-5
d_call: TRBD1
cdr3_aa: ASSQWTGTETQY

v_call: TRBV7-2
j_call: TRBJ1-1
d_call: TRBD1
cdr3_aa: ASSDRDRGSWSTEAF

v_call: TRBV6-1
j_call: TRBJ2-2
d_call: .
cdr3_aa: ASSLETPGGGELF

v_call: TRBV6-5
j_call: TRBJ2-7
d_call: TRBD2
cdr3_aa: ASGTSGPYEQY

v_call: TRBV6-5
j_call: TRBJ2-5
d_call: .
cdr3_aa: ASSYGGTIQETQY

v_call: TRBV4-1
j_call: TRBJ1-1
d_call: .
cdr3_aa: ASSQDLRPNTEAF

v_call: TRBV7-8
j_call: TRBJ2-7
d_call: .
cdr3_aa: ASSPGPGREQY